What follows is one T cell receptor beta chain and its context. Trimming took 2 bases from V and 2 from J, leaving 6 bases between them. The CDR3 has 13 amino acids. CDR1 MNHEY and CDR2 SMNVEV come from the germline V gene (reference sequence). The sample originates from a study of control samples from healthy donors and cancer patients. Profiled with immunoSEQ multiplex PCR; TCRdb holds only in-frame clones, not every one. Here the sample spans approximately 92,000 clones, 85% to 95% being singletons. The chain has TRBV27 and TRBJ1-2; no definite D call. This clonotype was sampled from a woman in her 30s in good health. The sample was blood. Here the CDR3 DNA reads TGTGCCAGCAGTTTAACCCCGAACTATGGCTACACCTTC. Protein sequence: CASSLTPNYGYTF.